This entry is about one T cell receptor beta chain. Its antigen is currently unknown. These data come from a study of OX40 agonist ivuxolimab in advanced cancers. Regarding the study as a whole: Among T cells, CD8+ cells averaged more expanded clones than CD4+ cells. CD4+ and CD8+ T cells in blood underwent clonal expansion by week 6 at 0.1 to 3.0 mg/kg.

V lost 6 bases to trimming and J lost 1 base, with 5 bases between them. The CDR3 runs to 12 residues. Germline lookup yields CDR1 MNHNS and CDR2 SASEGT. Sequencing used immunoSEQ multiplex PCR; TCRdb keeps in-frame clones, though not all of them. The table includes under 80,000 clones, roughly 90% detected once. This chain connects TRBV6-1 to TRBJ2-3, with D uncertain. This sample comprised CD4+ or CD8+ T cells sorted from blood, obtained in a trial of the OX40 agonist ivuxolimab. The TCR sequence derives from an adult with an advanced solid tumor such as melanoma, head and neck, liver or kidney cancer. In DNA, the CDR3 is TGTGCCAGCAGCCCACGCACAGATACGCAGTATTTT. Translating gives CASSPRTDTQYF.